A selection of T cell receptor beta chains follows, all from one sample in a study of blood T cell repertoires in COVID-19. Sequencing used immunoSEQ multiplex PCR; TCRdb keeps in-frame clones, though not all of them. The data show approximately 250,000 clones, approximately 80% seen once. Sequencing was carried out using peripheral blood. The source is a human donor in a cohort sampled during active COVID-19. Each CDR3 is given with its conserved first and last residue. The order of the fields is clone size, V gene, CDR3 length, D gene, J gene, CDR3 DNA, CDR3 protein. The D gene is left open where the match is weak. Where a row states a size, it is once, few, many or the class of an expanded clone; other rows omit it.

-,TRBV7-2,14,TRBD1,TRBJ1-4,TGTGCCAGCAGACGACAGGGATTTGAAGAAAAACTGTTTTTT,CASRRQGFEEKLFF
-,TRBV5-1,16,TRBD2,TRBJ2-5,TGCGCCAGCAGCGGGACTAGCGGGAGGGCTGAGGAGACCCAGTACTTC,CASSGTSGRAEETQYF
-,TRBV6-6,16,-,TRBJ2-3,TGTGCCAGCAGCCCCATTGGTGGGGGGGCGGGAGATACGCAGTATTTT,CASSPIGGGAGDTQYF
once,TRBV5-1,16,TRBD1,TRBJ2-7,TGCGCCAGCAGCTTGCTGGGGACAGGGAGGTTTGACGAGCAGTACTTC,CASSLLGTGRFDEQYF
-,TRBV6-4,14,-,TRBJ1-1,TGTGCCAGCAGTGACGGGCAGCCGAACACTGAAGCTTTCTTT,CASSDGQPNTEAFF
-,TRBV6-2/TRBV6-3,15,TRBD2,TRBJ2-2,TGTGCCAGCAGCGGACTAGCGGGGGGGACCGGGGAGCTGTTTTTT,CASSGLAGGTGELFF
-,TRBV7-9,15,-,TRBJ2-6,TGTGCCAGCAGGCTACAGGGAGCTGGGGCCAACGTCCTGACTTTC,CASRLQGAGANVLTF
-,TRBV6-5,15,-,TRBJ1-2,TGTGCCAGCCGGAATCTGGGACAAAGAGACTATGGCTACACCTTC,CASRNLGQRDYGYTF
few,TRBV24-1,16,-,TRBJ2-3,TGTGCCACCAGTGATTCTGTCAGGGCGGGCACAGATACGCAGTATTTT,CATSDSVRAGTDTQYF
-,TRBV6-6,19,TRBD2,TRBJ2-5,TGTGCCAGCAGTCTATGGACTAGCGGGAGGTCGTCTGGGCAAGAGACCCAGTACTTC,CASSLWTSGRSSGQETQYF
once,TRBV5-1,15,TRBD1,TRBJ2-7,TGCGCCAGCAGCTCCCAGACAGGGTCGGCCTACGAGCAGTACTTC,CASSSQTGSAYEQYF
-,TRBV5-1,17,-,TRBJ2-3,TGCGCCAGCAGCCTCCTCGCGGCAGCCCCTAGCACAGATACGCAGTATTTT,CASSLLAAAPSTDTQYF
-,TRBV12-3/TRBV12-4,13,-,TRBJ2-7,TGTGCCAGCAGTTTAGCATACTCCTACGAGCAGTACTTC,CASSLAYSYEQYF
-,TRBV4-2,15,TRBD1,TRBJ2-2,TGTGCCAGCAGCAAAGGACAGGGTGGAACCGGGGAGCTGTTTTTT,CASSKGQGGTGELFF
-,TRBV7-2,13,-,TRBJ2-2,TGTGCCAGCAGCGGACTCAACACCGGGGAGCTGTTTTTT,CASSGLNTGELFF
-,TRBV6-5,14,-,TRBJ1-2,TGTGCCAGCATCCGGCGGGGGGGAAGCTATGGCTACACCTTC,CASIRRGGSYGYTF
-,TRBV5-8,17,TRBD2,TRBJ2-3,TGTGCCAGCAGCGAGGGACTAGCGGGAGGTGTCACAGATACGCAGTATTTT,CASSEGLAGGVTDTQYF
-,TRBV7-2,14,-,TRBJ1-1,TGTGCCAGCAGCTTAGGTGGGCTAAGCACTGAAGCTTTCTTT,CASSLGGLSTEAFF
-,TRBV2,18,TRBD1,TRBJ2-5,TGTGCCAGCAGTGAAACCCTGCCGGGACAGTTTATTAAAGAGACCCAGTACTTC,CASSETLPGQFIKETQYF
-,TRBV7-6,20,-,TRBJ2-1,TGTGCCAGCAGCTTATCTGGCAGGCCCATGACCCCTTCGAGATACAATGAGCAGTTCTTC,CASSLSGRPMTPSRYNEQFF
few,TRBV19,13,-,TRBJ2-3,TGTGCCAGTAAGAAAGCAGCGCTGGATACGCAGTATTTT,CASKKAALDTQYF
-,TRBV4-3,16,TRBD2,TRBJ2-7,TGCGCCAGCAGCCAAGATGTATACGGGGGGGGCTACGAGCAGTACTTC,CASSQDVYGGGYEQYF
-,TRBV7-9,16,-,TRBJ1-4,TGTGCCAGCAGCACCTTCCCCCCAGGGGACAATGAAAAACTGTTTTTT,CASSTFPPGDNEKLFF
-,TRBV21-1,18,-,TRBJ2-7,TGTGCCAGCAGCAAGACTCCGGGACTAGCGGAGAGCTCCTACGAGCAGTACTTC,CASSKTPGLAESSYEQYF
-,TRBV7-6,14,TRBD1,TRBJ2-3,TGTGCCAGCAGCATGACAGGGGGCTCAGATACGCAGTATTTT,CASSMTGGSDTQYF
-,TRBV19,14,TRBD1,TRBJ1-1,TGTGCCAGTAAAGCCGACAGGGTGAACACTGAAGCTTTCTTT,CASKADRVNTEAFF
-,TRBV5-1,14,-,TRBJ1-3,TGCGCCAGCAGCGGCCAGTCCTCTGGAAACACCATATATTTT,CASSGQSSGNTIYF
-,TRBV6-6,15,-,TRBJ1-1,TGTGCCAGCAGTTACAAGTCTGAACTCAACACTGAAGCTTTCTTT,CASSYKSELNTEAFF
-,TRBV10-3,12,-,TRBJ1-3,TGTGCCACCCAGGGATCTGGAAACACCATATATTTT,CATQGSGNTIYF
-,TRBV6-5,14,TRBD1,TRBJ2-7,TGTGCCAGCAGTCAACCGGGACAGGGGTTTGAGCAGTACTTC,CASSQPGQGFEQYF
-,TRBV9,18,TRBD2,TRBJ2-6,TGTGCCAGCAGCGTATATGGCGGGAGTTCGTCTGGGGCCAACGTCCTGACTTTC,CASSVYGGSSSGANVLTF
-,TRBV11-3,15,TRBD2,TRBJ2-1,TGTGCCAGCAGCTTAGGGGCGACCAGCGGGAATGGGCAGTTCTTC,CASSLGATSGNGQFF
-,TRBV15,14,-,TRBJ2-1,TGTGCCACCAGCAGAGATCATGCGAACAATGAGCAGTTCTTC,CATSRDHANNEQFF
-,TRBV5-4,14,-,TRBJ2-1,TGTGCCAGCAGCCCTCGGCGAGCGCCAAATGAGCAGTTCTTC,CASSPRRAPNEQFF
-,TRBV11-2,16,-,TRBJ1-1,TGTGCCAGCAGCTTACAAACACTAGAACGGTCCCCTGAAGCTTTCTTT,CASSLQTLERSPEAFF
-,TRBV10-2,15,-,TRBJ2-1,TGCGCCAGCAGTTCATGGTCTAAGGGGGACAATGAGCAGTTCTTC,CASSSWSKGDNEQFF
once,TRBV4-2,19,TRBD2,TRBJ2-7,TGTGCCAGCAGCCAAGACAAACTAGCGGGAGTTTCCATATCCTACGAGCAGTACTTC,CASSQDKLAGVSISYEQYF
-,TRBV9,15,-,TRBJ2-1,TGTGCCAGCAACTCGGGTGCTAGCTCCTACAATGAGCAGTTCTTC,CASNSGASSYNEQFF
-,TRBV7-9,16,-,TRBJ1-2,TGTGCCAGCAGCTCGACGGTGGCACCCACTAGCTATGGCTACACCTTC,CASSSTVAPTSYGYTF
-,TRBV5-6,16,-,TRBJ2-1,TGTGCCAGCAGGATCGAGGTGGCTTACCCCTCGGATGAGCAGTTCTTC,CASRIEVAYPSDEQFF
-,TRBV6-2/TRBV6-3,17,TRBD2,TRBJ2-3,TGTGCCAGCAGTTACCAGGCTAGCGGGGGCCCGCGTCTAATGCAGTATTTT,CASSYQASGGPRLMQYF
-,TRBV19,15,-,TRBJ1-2,TGTGCCAGTAGTATCCACATTCTCTCAAACTATGGCTACACCTTC,CASSIHILSNYGYTF
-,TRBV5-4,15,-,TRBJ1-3,TGTGCCAGCAGCCCTGGGGGGGGGACTGGAAACACCATATATTTT,CASSPGGGTGNTIYF
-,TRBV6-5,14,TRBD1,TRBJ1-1,TGTGCCAGCAACATACAGGGGAAAAACACTGAAGCTTTCTTT,CASNIQGKNTEAFF
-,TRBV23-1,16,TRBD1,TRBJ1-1,TGCGCCAGTCGAGGTTCGACAGGGGGCGAGGACGCTGAAGCTTTCTTT,CASRGSTGGEDAEAFF
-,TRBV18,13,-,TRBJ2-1,TGTGCCAGCTCACCGCAGGGATACAATGAGCAGTTCTTC,CASSPQGYNEQFF
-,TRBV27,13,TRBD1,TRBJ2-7,TGTGCCAGCAGTTGGACAGGGGCAAACGAGCAGTACTTC,CASSWTGANEQYF
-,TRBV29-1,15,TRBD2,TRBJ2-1,TGCAGCGTTTCGCCCAGGCTAGCGGAAAACAATGAGCAGTTCTTC,CSVSPRLAENNEQFF
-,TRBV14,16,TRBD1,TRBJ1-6,TGTGCCAGCAGCTCGGACAGGGCCTCCTATAATTCACCCCTCCACTTT,CASSSDRASYNSPLHF
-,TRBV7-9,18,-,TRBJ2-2,TGTGCCAGCAGTATAATAATACAGGGGCTAGCGGGCACCGGGGAGCTGTTTTTT,CASSIIIQGLAGTGELFF
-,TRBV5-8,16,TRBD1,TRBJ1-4,TGTGCCAGCAGGACAGGGTTGGGTATTGCTAATGAAAAACTGTTTTTT,CASRTGLGIANEKLFF
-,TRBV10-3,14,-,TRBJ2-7,TGTGCCATCAGTGAGGGGCGAAGCTCCTACGAGCAGTACTTC,CAISEGRSSYEQYF
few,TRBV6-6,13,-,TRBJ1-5,TGTGCCAGCAGCCTTCGGGACAATCAGCCCCAGCATTTT,CASSLRDNQPQHF